The T cell receptor beta chain described here comes from a study of OX40 agonist ivuxolimab in advanced cancers. This clone was counted once. The CDR3 has 15 residues. Germline values: CDR1 MNHEY, CDR2 SMNVEV (reference sequence). V was clipped by 5 bases and J by 4 bases; unmatched bases: 10. Profiling relied on immunoSEQ multiplex PCR, and the TCRdb table lists in-frame clones only, not all of them. The repertoire holds some 66,000 clones, with over 75% as singletons. The specimen comprised CD4+ or CD8+ T cells sorted from blood, sampled in a trial of the OX40 agonist ivuxolimab. The sequence was collected from an adult with an advanced solid tumor such as melanoma, head and neck, liver or kidney cancer. This chain connects TRBV27 to TRBJ1-2; 7 bases line up with TRBD1. The CDR3 DNA is TGTGCCAGCAGTGTTTACAGGGGCGAGGGCTATGGCTACACCTTC. As protein: CASSVYRGEGYGYTF.